This T cell receptor beta chain stems from a study of T cell changes during pregnancy in multiple sclerosis. The repertoire was sequenced with immunoSEQ multiplex PCR; TCRdb's copy has only in-frame clones and lacks some. This sample has 80,000 to 130,000 clones, with around 90% found just once. Trimming removed 4 bases at V and 3 bases at J, with 12 bases between. CDR3 length: 15 amino acids. Germline CDR1 is SNHLY and CDR2 is FYNNEI. This sequence was found in a female donor with multiple sclerosis, enrolled in a pregnancy study. The input for sequencing was peripheral blood, taken in the second trimester of pregnancy. This rearrangement joins TRBV2 to TRBJ1-4; the D gene is possibly TRBD1 (6 bases). In nucleotides, the CDR3 is TGTGCCAGCAGTGGAATACAGGGATCTAATGAAAAACTGTTTTTT. Residues: CASSGIQGSNEKLFF.